The rows below give T cell receptor beta chains drawn from one sample of a study of cytomegalovirus exposure and HLA in healthy donors. Sequenced by immunoSEQ multiplex PCR; TCRdb stores in-frame clones only, minus some. The table includes more than 95,000 clones, approximately 74% detected once. The sequencing input was PBMCs. The receptors were gathered from a female donor in good health and CMV-seropositive. Both conserved end residues are part of each CDR3. The D gene is left open where the match is weak. Clone size is given for some rows only: seen once, a few or many times, or a class if the clone is expanded.

CDR3,DNA,V,length,J,D,size
CAISEPTGFGYEQYF,TGTGCCATCAGTGAGCCGACAGGGTTCGGGTACGAGCAGTACTTC,TRBV10-3,15,TRBJ2-7,TRBD1,.
CASSVTGTANTEAFF,TGTGCCAGCAGTGTTACCGGGACAGCGAACACTGAAGCTTTCTTT,TRBV2,15,TRBJ1-1,TRBD1,.
CASSSRTSGSPHEQYF,TGTGCCAGCAGTTCCCGGACTAGCGGGAGTCCCCACGAGCAGTACTTC,TRBV6-5,16,TRBJ2-7,TRBD2,few
CAWSPGQGSPLHF,TGTGCCTGGAGTCCAGGACAGGGTTCACCCCTCCACTTT,TRBV30,13,TRBJ1-6,TRBD1,.
CASSLEVSGYEQYF,TGTGCCAGCAGCTTAGAGGTTAGCGGCTACGAGCAGTACTTC,TRBV11-2,14,TRBJ2-7,.,.
CASSLGRGEQYF,TGTGCCAGCAGCTTGGGTAGGGGCGAGCAGTACTTC,TRBV5-6,12,TRBJ2-7,.,once
CAWSQDSLYGYTF,TGTGCCTGGAGTCAGGACAGCCTCTATGGCTACACCTTC,TRBV30,13,TRBJ1-2,.,.
CASSQGQGSNYGYTF,TGTGCCAGCAGCCAAGGGCAGGGATCTAACTATGGCTACACCTTC,TRBV14,15,TRBJ1-2,.,.
CASRPTTGPQETQYF,TGCGCCAGCAGACCGACCACAGGGCCCCAAGAGACCCAGTACTTC,TRBV4-3,15,TRBJ2-5,.,once
CAGRPTTGANYGYTF,TGTGCCGGCAGGCCTACGACAGGGGCTAACTATGGCTACACCTTC,TRBV28,15,TRBJ1-2,TRBD1,.
CASSGPANTGELFF,TGTGCCAGTAGTGGGCCCGCGAACACCGGGGAGCTGTTTTTT,TRBV19,14,TRBJ2-2,.,.
CASRQGDTEAFF,TGTGCCAGTAGACAGGGAGACACTGAAGCTTTCTTT,TRBV19,12,TRBJ1-1,.,.
CASSQDGTGYNEQYF,TGTGCCAGCAGCCAAGATGGAACAGGGTACAACGAGCAGTACTTC,TRBV4-2,15,TRBJ2-7,.,few
CASSLVSGVGYEQYF,TGTGCCAGCAGCTTAGTTTCCGGGGTGGGCTACGAGCAGTACTTC,TRBV11-2,15,TRBJ2-7,.,.
CASNFPHWGIAGGRTYEQYF,TGTGCCAGCAATTTTCCCCATTGGGGAATAGCGGGAGGTAGGACCTACGAGCAGTACTTC,TRBV2,20,TRBJ2-7,TRBD2,few
CASSYSGTDYEQYF,TGTGCCAGCAGTTACTCCGGGACAGACTACGAGCAGTACTTC,TRBV6-5,14,TRBJ2-7,TRBD1,.
CAISDVAGGPKETQYF,TGTGCCATCAGTGATGTGGCGGGAGGACCAAAAGAGACCCAGTACTTC,TRBV10-3,16,TRBJ2-5,TRBD2,.